Below, 18 T cell receptor beta chains from the same sample are listed, as sequenced in a study of blood T cell repertoires in COVID-19. Produced via immunoSEQ multiplex PCR; TCRdb's table is partial and in-frame only. Among roughly 240,000 clones listed, approximately 84% were seen once. The specimen sequenced was peripheral blood. These receptor sequences come from a woman older than 75 with acute or convalescent COVID-19.

The chain joins TRBV27 to TRBJ1-6; 8 nucleotides match TRBD1. Germline CDR1 and CDR2: MNHEY and SMNVEV (reference sequence). There are 17 residues in the CDR3. J lost 6 bases, V lost 5 bases, and 12 bases had no gene match. For the CDR3, the DNA is TGTGCCAGCAGTCCCCGGACAGGGATGGGAGGTAATTCACCCCTCCACTTT. Amino acid sequence: CASSPRTGMGGNSPLHF.

The V call is TRBV5-6, the J call TRBJ2-3; D may be TRBD1 (5 bases). Trimming shortened V by 4 bases and J by 2 bases, and 14 bases separated the two germline ends. Germline V gene lookup returns CDR1 SGHDT and CDR2 YYEEEE. This CDR3 region has 15 residues. CDR3 region: CASSAERQNTDTQYF. The CDR3 DNA reads as TGTGCCAGCAGCGCAGAAAGACAGAACACAGATACGCAGTATTTT.

This chain links TRBV27 with TRBJ2-7; possible D gene TRBD2, 5 bases. The CDR3 covers 14 residues. The germline V and J ends were trimmed by 10 bases and 2 bases, with 18 bases remaining between them. Germline V gives CDR1 MNHEY, CDR2 SMNVEV (reference sequence). The CDR3 loop is CATARPGTTYEQYF. The DNA for the CDR3 is TGTGCCACCGCCAGACCGGGAACTACCTACGAGCAGTACTTC.

This CDR3 is CASSVDSRANGYTF. The DNA of the CDR3 is TGTGCCAGCAGCGTAGACTCCAGGGCTAATGGCTACACCTTC. The rearrangement links TRBV9 to TRBJ1-2; D may be TRBD1 (5 bases). Germline CDR1 is SGDLS and CDR2 is YYNGEE. This CDR3 contains 14 residues. Trimming stripped 0 bases from V and 6 bases from J, with 12 bases between. Combining the CDR3 with reference TRBV9 and TRBJ1-2 gives the whole variable domain DSGVTQTPKHLITATGQRVTLRCSPRSGDLSVYWYQQSLDQGLQFLIQYYNGEERAKGNILERFSAQQFPDLHSELNLSSLELGDSALYFCASSVDSRANGYTFGSGTRLTVV.

Written as DNA, the CDR3 is TGTGCCAGCAGTTCTGACACAGGGGAAGAGACCCAGTACTTC. It encodes CASSSDTGEETQYF. The rearrangement joins TRBV6-5 to TRBJ2-5; 7 bases match TRBD1. CDR3 length equals 14 residues. V was pared by 4 bases and J by 3 bases, with 5 bases of the junction left unmatched. Germline V CDR1 and CDR2: MNHEY, SVGAGI.

The CDR3 loop reads CASSNRDRVLTGNTIYF. CDR3 sequence (DNA): TGTGCCAGCAGCAACCGGGACAGGGTTCTCACTGGAAACACCATATATTTT. The chain is built from TRBV3-1 (or the pseudogene TRBV3-2) and TRBJ1-3, with 9 bases aligning to TRBD1. With V trimmed by 5 bases and J by 2 bases, 10 bases remained unmatched. Per germline, CDR1 LGHDT and CDR2 YNNKEL (reference sequence). The CDR3 has 17 residues.

This clone appeared many times. The chain couples TRBV5-6 to TRBJ1-1; D might be TRBD1 (6 bases). Trimming shortened V by 4 bases and J by 5 bases, and 18 bases separated the two germline ends. The CDR3 runs 15 residues. Germline V lookup: CDR1 SGHDT, CDR2 YYEEEE. In nucleotides, the CDR3 is TGTGCCAGCAGCCCAGGGGTTAGTTTGGTAACTGAAGCTTTCTTT. This translates into CASSPGVSLVTEAFF.

The chain recombines TRBV28 with TRBJ2-1; 14 bases fit TRBD2. CDR3 length: 16 residues. Losses at the gene ends were 6 bases for V and 4 bases for J; bases not matched to a gene: 5. Germline CDR1 MDHEN, CDR2 SYDVKM. The CDR3 sequence: CASSPGTSGGYNEQFF. DNA for the CDR3: TGTGCCAGCAGCCCCGGGACTAGCGGGGGTTACAATGAGCAGTTCTTC.

The rearrangement links TRBV5-1 to TRBJ2-3; TRBD1 aligns across 7 bases. CDR3 size: 16 residues. CDR1 SGHRS and CDR2 YFSETQ come from the germline V gene. Unmatched junction bases numbered 7, after V lost 3 bases and J lost 0 bases. The chain's CDR3 is CASSSETGLSTDTQYF. CDR3 nucleotide sequence: TGCGCCAGCAGCTCCGAGACAGGGCTTAGCACAGATACGCAGTATTTT.

The J gene is TRBJ1-2, the V gene TRBV12-3 or TRBV12-4, with D unclear. The CDR3 is 12 residues long. Trimming removed 5 bases from V and 4 bases from J, with 8 bases in between. CDR3 bases: TGTGCCAGCAGTCGAACAATCTATGGCTACACCTTC. Its protein product is CASSRTIYGYTF.

This sequence joins TRBV27 and TRBJ2-5; tentatively, D is TRBD1 (6 bases). Germline-derived CDR1 and CDR2 are MNHEY and SMNVEV (reference sequence). Trimming stripped 7 bases from V and 2 bases from J, with 17 bases between. The CDR3 contains 15 residues. The CDR3 DNA reads TGTGCCAGCAACACTCTAGGGGGTCGGCAAGAGACCCAGTACTTC. Its translation: CASNTLGGRQETQYF.

This clone was observed once. This chain connects TRBV27 to TRBJ1-6; D not resolved. The V and J ends lost 2 bases and 6 bases respectively, with 11 bases between them. The length of the CDR3 is 15 residues. The germline gives CDR1 MNHEY, CDR2 SMNVEV (reference sequence). CDR3 in DNA: TGTGCCAGCAGTTTAGGGCAGGTTCCTAATTCACCCCTCCACTTT. It translates to CASSLGQVPNSPLHF.

The chain combines TRBV15 with TRBJ1-5, with a tentative D call TRBD1 (6 bases). The germline V gene has CDR1 LNHNV and CDR2 YYDKDF (reference sequence). This CDR3 is 17 amino acids long. V lost 0 bases and J 4 bases, leaving 16 bases between the germline ends. CDR3 bases: TGTGCCACCAGCAGAGATCGCGGGGGGCGCCTTAATCAGCCCCAGCATTTT. Protein product: CATSRDRGGRLNQPQHF.

The chain is built from TRBV20-1 and TRBJ1-2, with a tentative D call TRBD1 (5 bases). This CDR3 has 14 residues. The germline CDR1 and CDR2 sequences are DFQATT and SNEGSKA (reference sequence). V lost 3 bases and J lost 4, with 15 bases in between. In nucleotides, the CDR3 is TGCAGTGCTAGTGGGTCAGGGCTGGGCTATGGCTACACCTTC. Translated, it gives CSASGSGLGYGYTF.

The chain uses TRBV9 and TRBJ2-5, with TRBD2 identical over 7 bases. The CDR3 is made up of 13 amino acids. V lost 4 bases, J lost 3 bases, and 3 bases stayed unmatched. Germline CDR1 reads SGDLS; CDR2 reads YYNGEE. The CDR3 DNA is TGTGCCAGCAGCTTTGGACTAGAAGAGACCCAGTACTTC. Its translation: CASSFGLEETQYF.

The rearrangement links TRBV19 to TRBJ2-7, with TRBD1 matching 10 bases. The ends lost 7 bases at V and 4 bases at J; junction bases unmatched: 7. The CDR3 loop spans 14 amino acids. Looked up from germline, CDR1 is LNHDA and CDR2 is SQIVND (reference sequence). CDR3 sequence reads: CASTLDRGGYEQYF. Written as DNA, the CDR3 is TGTGCCAGTACCCTGGACAGGGGGGGGTACGAGCAGTACTTC.

This chain connects TRBV28 to TRBJ1-5; TRBD1 matches at 9 bases. This CDR3 region has 14 residues. The germline gives CDR1 MDHEN, CDR2 SYDVKM. The J segment lost 6 bases and the V segment lost 7 bases, leaving 7 bases of the junction unmatched. The CDR3 region is CASKTGGFSQPQHF. CDR3 sequence (DNA): TGTGCCAGCAAGACAGGGGGTTTTAGTCAGCCCCAGCATTTT. The whole variable domain, remainder taken from reference TRBV28 and TRBJ1-5, is DVKVTQSSRYLVKRTGEKVFLECVQDMDHENMFWYRQDPGLGLRLIYFSYDVKMKEKGDIPEGYSVSREKKERFSLILESASTNQTSMYLCASKTGGFSQPQHFGDGTRLSIL.

V and J are TRBV19 and TRBJ2-2, with D maybe TRBD2 (5 bases). Germline V gene lookup returns CDR1 LNHDA and CDR2 SQIVND (reference sequence). This CDR3 region has 16 residues. The V gene lost 7 bases and the J gene lost 0 bases, with 15 bases spanning the gap. CDR3 DNA: TGTGCCAGTACCACACGGGGAGCCGCGAACACCGGGGAGCTGTTTTTT. Protein product: CASTTRGAANTGELFF.